These 27 T cell receptor beta chains were all obtained from the same sample, sequenced in a study of radiotherapy plus CTLA-4 blockade in lung cancer (dated 2018 in TCRdb). The library was produced with the immunoSEQ multiplex PCR assay. This is the immuneACCESS table as TCRdb keeps it, with only in-frame sequences that have V and J called. A part of the clones is gone; compared with another copy, unresolved V genes explain less than half, and the rest is unexplained. The sample profile shows some 15,000 clones; more than 70% of them were found once. Of the sample, around an eighth falls within the top ten clones. This specimen consisted of peripheral blood, obtained from a patient treated with radiotherapy plus ipilimumab. The receptors derive from a human donor with non-small cell lung cancer that progressed on radiotherapy plus ipilimumab. Some clones in this sample may be carry-over from other donors' samples.

This chain connects TRBV11-1 to TRBJ2-3; TRBD1 agrees at 8 bases. Unmatched junction bases numbered 6, after V lost 4 bases and J lost 0 bases. The CDR3 is made up of 16 amino acids. Germline V gene data show CDR1 as SGHAT and CDR2 as FQDESV (reference sequence). CDR3 DNA: TGTGCCAGCAGCTCCACCTGGGACAGGAGCACAGATACGCAGTATTTT. Its protein is CASSSTWDRSTDTQYF.

The gene calls are TRBV19 and TRBJ2-7; D call uncertain. The CDR3 contains 12 residues. Trimming left V 5 bases short and J 3 bases short, with 8 bases between. From germline, CDR1 is LNHDA and CDR2 SQIVND (reference sequence). In DNA form, the CDR3 reads TGTGCCAGTAGTGGCGACAACTACGAGCAGTACTTC. Its protein is CASSGDNYEQYF.

This clone was observed once. The chain is built from TRBV19 and TRBJ2-5, with 7 bases matching TRBD1. The ends lost 5 bases at V and 3 bases at J; junction bases unmatched: 3. Germline CDR1 and CDR2: LNHDA and SQIVND (reference sequence). This CDR3 spans 13 amino acids. CDR3 residues: CASSVTGEETQYF. The CDR3 coding sequence is TGTGCCAGTAGTGTAACAGGGGAAGAGACCCAGTACTTC.

The J gene is TRBJ1-1, the V gene TRBV11-2, with 7 nucleotides matching TRBD1. The CDR3 length is 15 residues. The germline V gene encodes CDR1 SGHAT and CDR2 FQNNGV. V was clipped by 3 bases and J by 1 base; unmatched bases: 5. CDR3 DNA: TGTGCCAGCAGCTTTTCCGGGACAGCGAACACTGAAGCTTTCTTT. The encoded protein is CASSFSGTANTEAFF.

The genes are TRBV5-1 and TRBJ2-2; no clear D gene. Trimming took off 4 bases at V and 3 bases at J, with 4 bases between the two ends. Germline V gene sequence: CDR1 SGHRS, CDR2 YFSETQ. The length of the CDR3 is 12 residues. The CDR3 region is CASSPDTGELFF. In DNA form, the CDR3 reads TGCGCCAGCAGCCCAGACACCGGGGAGCTGTTTTTT.

The rearrangement uses TRBV5-5 and TRBJ2-3; TRBD2 matches 10 bases. The V gene's germline CDR1 is SGHKS and CDR2 YYEKEE (reference sequence). The ends lost 0 bases at V and 3 bases at J; junction bases unmatched: 7. CDR3 length: 17 amino acids. The CDR3 is CASSLDPLAGVTDTQYF. The CDR3 region has the DNA TGTGCCAGCAGCTTGGATCCCCTAGCGGGAGTTACAGATACGCAGTATTTT.

The V and J genes are TRBV2 and TRBJ1-3, with a possible D match to TRBD1 (5 bases). Germline V gene lookup returns CDR1 SNHLY and CDR2 FYNNEI. V shed 10 bases and J shed 3 bases, with 10 bases lying between them. This CDR3 is 12 amino acids long. The CDR3 region is CAKRTLGNTIYF. As DNA, the CDR3 is TGTGCCAAAAGGACACTTGGAAACACCATATATTTT.

This sequence joins TRBV6-1 and TRBJ2-7; D gene unclear. Germline V gene sequence: CDR1 MNHNS, CDR2 SASEGT. The CDR3 has 13 amino acids. The V end lost 2 bases, the J end lost 5 bases, and 10 bases lay between the germline ends. This CDR3 is CASSESDIHEQYF. In DNA form, the CDR3 reads TGTGCCAGCAGTGAAAGTGACATCCACGAGCAGTACTTC.

This rearrangement joins TRBV10-1 to TRBJ1-1, with no clear D. This CDR3 contains 14 residues. Germline V CDR1 and CDR2: WNHNN, SYGVQD (reference sequence). V lost 3 bases to trimming and J lost 5 bases, with 13 bases between them. The CDR3 nucleotides read TGCGCCAGCAGTGATACCGGGATCGGGACTGAAGCTTTCTTT. This gives the protein CASSDTGIGTEAFF.

The J gene is TRBJ2-3, the V gene TRBV11-2, with TRBD2 as a possible D gene (6 bases). This CDR3 comprises 15 residues. Per germline, CDR1 SGHAT and CDR2 FQNNGV. The germline V and J ends were trimmed by 0 bases and 4 bases, with 11 bases remaining between them. This CDR3 is CASSLDGSLPDTQYF. The CDR3 region has the DNA TGTGCCAGCAGCTTAGACGGGAGTCTCCCAGATACGCAGTATTTT.

The chain combines TRBV19 with TRBJ1-2, with D perhaps TRBD1 (5 bases). Trimming took off 5 bases at V and 4 bases at J, with 23 bases between the two ends. The CDR3 length is 17 residues. Per the germline V gene, CDR1 is LNHDA and CDR2 is SQIVND (reference sequence). The CDR3: CASSHDGANRKTYGYTF. CDR3 DNA: TGTGCCAGTAGTCACGATGGGGCAAATCGAAAGACCTATGGCTACACCTTC.

This rearrangement joins TRBV10-3 to TRBJ2-5; a possible D gene is TRBD2 (6 bases). Trimming cost V 11 bases and J 3 bases, with 10 bases left between them. The CDR3 extends over 11 amino acids. The germline V gene encodes CDR1 ENHRY and CDR2 SYGVKD. The chain's CDR3 is CAAGREETQYF. The DNA of the CDR3 is TGTGCCGCGGGACGGGAAGAGACCCAGTACTTC.

The J gene is TRBJ2-1, the V gene TRBV5-1, with D perhaps matching TRBD1 (6 bases). CDR1 and CDR2 (germline): SGHRS, YFSETQ. CDR3 length: 13 residues. With 4 bases removed from V and 8 bases from J, the gap between germline ends came to 13 bases. CDR3 coding DNA: TGCGCCAGCAGCGGTACAGGGTCCCATGAGCAGTTCTTC. As protein: CASSGTGSHEQFF.

The chain has TRBV5-1 and TRBJ2-1; 8 positions match TRBD1. Germline V gene sequence: CDR1 SGHRS, CDR2 YFSETQ. The CDR3 sequence is 15 residues long. J gave up 3 bases and V 0 bases, and 2 bases lay outside the gene matches. DNA of the CDR3: TGCGCCAGCAGCTTGGCCGGACAGGGCTACAATGAGCAGTTCTTC. Its protein product is CASSLAGQGYNEQFF.

The rearrangement links TRBV25-1 to TRBJ1-1; D may be TRBD1 (6 bases). Trimming took off 8 bases at V and 0 bases at J, with 10 bases between the two ends. Germline CDR1 and CDR2: MGHDK and SYGVNS. The CDR3 totals 13 residues. The chain's CDR3 is CASLDRLNTEAFF. The DNA for the CDR3 is TGTGCCAGCTTGGACAGATTGAACACTGAAGCTTTCTTT.

The sample holds one count of this clone. The chain couples TRBV27 to TRBJ2-6, with D unresolved. V gave up 9 bases and J gave up 1 base, with 7 bases separating them. CDR1 is MNHEY, CDR2 SMNVEV, per germline (reference sequence). The CDR3 extends over 13 amino acids. CDR3 residues: CASRTSGANVLTF. CDR3 sequence (DNA): TGTGCCAGTAGAACTTCTGGGGCCAACGTCCTGACTTTC. The whole variable domain, filled in from reference TRBV27 and TRBJ2-6, reads EAQVTQNPRYLITVTGKKLTVTCSQNMNHEYMSWYRQDPGLGLRQIYYSMNVEVTDKGDVPEGYKVSRKEKRNFPLILESPSPNQTSLYFCASRTSGANVLTFGAGSRLTVL.

Only one count was recorded for this clone. The V and J genes are TRBV27 and TRBJ1-5; D is ambiguous. CDR1 MNHEY and CDR2 SMNVEV come from the germline V gene (reference sequence). Trimming pared 3 bases from V and 3 bases from J, leaving 3 bases between. This CDR3 region has 12 residues. This CDR3 is CASSFHNQPQHF. As DNA, the CDR3 is TGTGCCAGCAGTTTTCACAATCAGCCCCAGCATTTT.

The chain uses TRBV7-8 and TRBJ1-2; a possible D gene is TRBD1 (5 bases). V was cut by 5 bases and J by 5 bases, with 12 bases left in between. Germline-derived CDR1 and CDR2 are SGHVS and FQNEAQ. This CDR3 is 13 amino acids long. In DNA, the CDR3 is TGTGCCAGCAGCCTTGACAGTAGTTATGGCTACACCTTC. As protein: CASSLDSSYGYTF. Supplemented by reference TRBV7-8 and TRBJ1-2, the full variable domain reads GAGVSQSPRYKVAKRGQDVALRCDPISGHVSLFWYQQALGQGPEFLTYFQNEAQLDKSGLPSDRFFAERPEGSVSTLKIQRTQQEDSAVYLCASSLDSSYGYTFGSGTRLTVV.

This chain connects TRBV11-3 to TRBJ2-3; 9 bases map to TRBD2. Germline-derived CDR1 and CDR2 are SGHNT and YENEEA. The ends lost 3 bases at V and 2 bases at J; junction bases unmatched: 6. The CDR3 contains 16 residues. DNA of the CDR3: TGTGCCAGCAGCTTGACTAGCGGACATATCACAGATACGCAGTATTTT. Translation: CASSLTSGHITDTQYF. Based on the CDR3 plus reference TRBV11-3 and TRBJ2-3, the full variable domain is EAGVVQSPRYKIIEKKQPVAFWCNPISGHNTLYWYLQNLGQGPELLIRYENEEAVDDSQLPKDRFSAERLKGVDSTLKIQPAELGDSAVYLCASSLTSGHITDTQYFGPGTRLTVL.

This sequence joins TRBV18 and TRBJ2-2; D might be TRBD1 (6 bases). The V gene's germline CDR1 is KGHSH and CDR2 LQKENI. The CDR3 is 14 amino acids. V lost 4 bases to trimming and J lost 1 base, with 7 bases between them. The CDR3 DNA follows: TGTGCCAGCTCACAGGACAGGAACACCGGGGAGCTGTTTTTT. Its translation is CASSQDRNTGELFF.

The chain has TRBV18 and TRBJ1-2; unclear D gene. Trimming removed 1 base at V and 6 bases at J, with 6 bases between. Germline V CDR1 and CDR2: KGHSH, LQKENI. The CDR3 consists of 12 residues. The CDR3 is CASSPRADGYTF. CDR3 coding DNA: TGTGCCAGCTCACCACGGGCTGATGGCTACACCTTC.

This chain links TRBV5-1 with TRBJ2-7, with TRBD1 matching over 7 bases. V was pared by 4 bases and J by 3 bases, with 10 bases of the junction left unmatched. The V gene's germline CDR1 is SGHRS and CDR2 YFSETQ. The CDR3 spans 15 residues. The CDR3 DNA reads TGCGCCAGCAGCCATGGTCAGCAGGGGGTCTACGAGCAGTACTTC. It is translated as CASSHGQQGVYEQYF.

The chain uses TRBV7-2 and TRBJ2-2, with D possibly matching TRBD1 (6 bases). V was pared by 2 bases and J by 2 bases, with 12 bases between. CDR1 and CDR2 (germline): SGHTA, FQGNSA. The CDR3 totals 16 residues. This CDR3 is CASSLLGQRNTGELFF. Here the CDR3 DNA reads TGTGCCAGCAGCTTATTAGGACAGCGCAACACCGGGGAGCTGTTTTTT.

Here the CDR3 reads CAISAAGPSTDTQYF. CDR3 in DNA: TGTGCCATCAGCGCAGCGGGTCCTAGCACAGATACGCAGTATTTT. The chain uses TRBV10-3 and TRBJ2-3; D is perhaps TRBD2 (6 bases). Germline values: CDR1 ENHRY, CDR2 SYGVKD. V was trimmed by 6 bases and J by 0 bases, leaving 13 bases between them. This CDR3 contains 15 residues.

The chain carries TRBV5-1 and TRBJ1-4; 8 bases map to TRBD1. V shed 4 bases and J 2 bases; nucleotides not matched to a gene: 1. CDR3 size: 14 residues. The germline V gene encodes CDR1 SGHRS and CDR2 YFSETQ. The CDR3 loop reads CASSRTGTNEKLFF. DNA for the CDR3: TGCGCCAGCAGCCGGACAGGGACTAATGAAAAACTGTTTTTT. The whole variable domain, remainder taken from reference TRBV5-1 and TRBJ1-4, is KAGVTQTPRYLIKTRGQQVTLSCSPISGHRSVSWYQQTPGQGLQFLFEYFSETQRNKGNFPGRFSGRQFSNSRSEMNVSTLELGDSALYLCASSRTGTNEKLFFGSGTQLSVL.

CDR3 sequence: CASSANIGRDGELFF. CDR3 sequence (DNA): TGTGCCAGCAGTGCCAATATTGGACGGGACGGGGAGCTGTTTTTT. The chain links TRBV25-1 to TRBJ2-2; a possible D gene is TRBD2 (5 bases). This CDR3 comprises 15 residues. Germline V lookup: CDR1 MGHDK, CDR2 SYGVNS. The V gene lost 4 bases and the J gene lost 7 bases, with 16 bases spanning the gap.

This sequence joins TRBV5-6 and TRBJ2-7; TRBD2 might be the D (6 bases). This CDR3 spans 14 amino acids. Trimming stripped 2 bases from V and 4 bases from J, with 13 bases between. The V gene's germline CDR1 is SGHDT and CDR2 YYEEEE. The CDR3 sequence is CASSLSAGMYEQYF. For the CDR3, the DNA is TGTGCCAGCAGCTTATCTGCGGGAATGTACGAGCAGTACTTC.